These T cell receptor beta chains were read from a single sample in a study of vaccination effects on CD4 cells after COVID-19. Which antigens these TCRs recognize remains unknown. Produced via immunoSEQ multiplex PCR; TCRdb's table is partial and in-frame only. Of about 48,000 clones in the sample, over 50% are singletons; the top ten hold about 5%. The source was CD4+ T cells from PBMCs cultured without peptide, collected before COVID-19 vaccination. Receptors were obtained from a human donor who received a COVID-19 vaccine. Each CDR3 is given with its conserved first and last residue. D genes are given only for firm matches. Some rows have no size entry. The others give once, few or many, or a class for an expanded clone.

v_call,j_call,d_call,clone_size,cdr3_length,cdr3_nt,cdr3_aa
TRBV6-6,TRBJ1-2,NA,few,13,TGTGCCAGCAGTCCGGACATTCCCTATGGCTACACCTTC,CASSPDIPYGYTF
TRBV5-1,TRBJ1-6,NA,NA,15,TGCGCCAGCAGCTTGAGTAGCAGGGACAATTCACCCCTCCACTTT,CASSLSSRDNSPLHF
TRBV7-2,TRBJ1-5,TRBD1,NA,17,TGTGCCAGCAGCTTAGTGGGTTCGGGACAGGCTAATCAGCCCCAGCATTTT,CASSLVGSGQANQPQHF
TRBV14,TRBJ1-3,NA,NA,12,TGTGCCAGCAGCCAAGCTGGAAACACCATATATTTT,CASSQAGNTIYF
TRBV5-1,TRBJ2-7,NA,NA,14,TGCGCCAGCAGCTTGGGGGCAGGGAGGAACGAGCAGTACTTC,CASSLGAGRNEQYF
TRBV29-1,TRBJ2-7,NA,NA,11,TGCAGCGTTATCCCCCCTCACGAGCAGTACTTC,CSVIPPHEQYF
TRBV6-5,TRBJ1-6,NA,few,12,TGTGCCAGCAGGCAGGCTAATTCACCCCTCCACTTT,CASRQANSPLHF
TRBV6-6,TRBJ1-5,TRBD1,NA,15,TGTGCCAGCAGTCCAGGGGGCGTTGGCAATCAGCCCCAGCATTTT,CASSPGGVGNQPQHF
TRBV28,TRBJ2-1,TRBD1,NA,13,TGTGCCAGCAGCCTGGGACAGGGCAATGAGCAGTTCTTC,CASSLGQGNEQFF
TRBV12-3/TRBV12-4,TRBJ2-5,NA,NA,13,TGTGCCAGCAGTTTAACGCAGGGAGAGACCCAGTACTTC,CASSLTQGETQYF